The text below deals with one TCR beta chain. The entry originates in a study of blood T cell repertoires in COVID-19. This CDR3 comprises 15 residues. The V gene end was trimmed by 2 bases and the J gene end by 3 bases; junction bases not matched to a gene: 4. Germline V gene data show CDR1 as MNHEY and CDR2 as SVGAGI. Repertoires were generated with immunoSEQ multiplex PCR, while TCRdb's copy carries only in-frame clones and drops some. This sample has under 450,000 clones; roughly 88% occur once, and the top ten carry roughly an eighth. The TCR was taken from a woman between 50 and 59 years old with COVID-19, enrolled during active disease. The chain has TRBV6-5 and TRBJ2-7; TRBD1 agrees at 10 bases. The specimen was peripheral blood. CDR3 sequence reads: CASSYGTGAGYEQYF. CDR3 nucleotides: TGTGCCAGCAGTTACGGGACAGGGGCCGGCTACGAGCAGTACTTC.